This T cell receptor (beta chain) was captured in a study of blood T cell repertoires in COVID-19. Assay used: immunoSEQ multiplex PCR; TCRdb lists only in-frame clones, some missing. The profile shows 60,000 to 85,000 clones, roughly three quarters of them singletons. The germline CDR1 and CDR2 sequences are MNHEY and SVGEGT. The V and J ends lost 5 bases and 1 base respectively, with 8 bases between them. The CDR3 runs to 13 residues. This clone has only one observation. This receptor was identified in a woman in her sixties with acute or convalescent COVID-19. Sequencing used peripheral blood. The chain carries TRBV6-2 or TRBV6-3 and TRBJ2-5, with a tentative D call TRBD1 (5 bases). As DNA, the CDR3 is TGTGCCAGCAGTAGGGGATTCCAAGAGACCCAGTACTTC. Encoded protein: CASSRGFQETQYF.